This T cell receptor beta chain emerged from a study of shared clonotypes between healthy human individuals. With respect to this clone: Its target is unknown.

Trimming at V came to 3 bases and at J to 5 bases, leaving 11 bases not matched to a gene. The germline V gene has CDR1 SGHAT and CDR2 FQNNGV. The CDR3 loop spans 16 amino acids. Study-wide results and limits: Despite large depth, rarefaction showed incomplete sorted-subset sequencing.

On sorted subsets, replicate PCRs used 200 to 250 ng DNA, or about 33,000 T cell genomes. Sequenced by immunoSEQ multiplex PCR; TCRdb stores in-frame clones only, minus some. The sample records about 1.1 million clones, around 77% being singletons. The sequence derives from a man younger than 30 in good health. Some clones in this sample may be carry-over from other donors' samples. Sequencing was performed on memory CD4+ T cells from PBMCs. Specified subset: CD45RA-negative fraction. V and J are TRBV11-2 and TRBJ2-5, with 8 bases aligning to TRBD1. The CDR3 nucleotides read TGTGCCAGCAGCTTGAGGACAGGGTCGGTGAGGGAGACCCAGTACTTC. It specifies CASSLRTGSVRETQYF.